This T cell receptor beta chain is drawn from a study of neurological immune-mediated disorders. From germline, CDR1 is SGHDN and CDR2 FVKESK. The V segment lost 0 bases and the J segment 7 bases; nucleotides outside the gene matches: 3. CDR3 length equals 15 residues. By sample fraction, this clonotype is medium-sized. TCRdb reanalysed the 5' RACE reads using MiXCR and keeps one entry per CDR3 protein. The table records 50,000 to 70,000 distinct CDR3 sequences, about 4.9% of them present only once. Input material: PBMCs. This clonotype originated in a man aged 30 to 39 with multiple sclerosis. V gene TRBV14 combines with J gene TRBJ1-6; 7 bases map to TRBD1. The CDR3 reads CASSQEGTENSPLHF. CDR3 DNA sequence: TGTGCCAGCAGCCAAGAGGGGACAGAGAATTCACCCCTCCACTTT.